This TCR beta chain was captured in a study of cytomegalovirus exposure and HLA in healthy donors. Study background: A subsequent analysis reported that the 120 validation repertoires were produced on the same platform that had also been used for the roughly 700 first-cohort repertoires.

Between the trimmed V and J ends, which lost 2 bases and 4 bases, there was a span of 7 bases. Per germline, CDR1 SGDLS and CDR2 YYNGEE. The CDR3 totals 13 residues. Libraries were prepared by immunoSEQ multiplex PCR; TCRdb keeps only in-frame clonotypes and omits some of them. The table shows more than 130,000 clones, with about 90% occurring only once. This chain links TRBV9 with TRBJ1-5; D gene uncertain. The receptor was derived from a woman aged 18-35 years in good health and CMV-seropositive. The sequenced sample consisted of PBMCs. DNA of the CDR3: TGTGCCAGCAGCGTTCAGGTTAATCAGCCCCAGCATTTT. This gives the protein CASSVQVNQPQHF.